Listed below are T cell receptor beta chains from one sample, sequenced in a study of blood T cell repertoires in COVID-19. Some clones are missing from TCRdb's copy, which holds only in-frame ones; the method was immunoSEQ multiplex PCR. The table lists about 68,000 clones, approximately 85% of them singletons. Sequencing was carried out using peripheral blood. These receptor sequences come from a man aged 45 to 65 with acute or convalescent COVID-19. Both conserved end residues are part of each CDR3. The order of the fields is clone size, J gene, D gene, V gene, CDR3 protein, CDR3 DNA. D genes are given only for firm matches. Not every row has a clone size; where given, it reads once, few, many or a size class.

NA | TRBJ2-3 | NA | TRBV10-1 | CASSEAKAGGDTQYF | TGCGCCAGCAGTGAAGCCAAGGCAGGTGGAGATACGCAGTATTTT
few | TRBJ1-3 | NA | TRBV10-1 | CASNNSGNTIYF | TGCGCCAGCAACAACTCTGGAAACACCATATATTTT
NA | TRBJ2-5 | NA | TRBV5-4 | CASSTYLAQETQYF | TGTGCCAGCAGCACCTACCTAGCGCAAGAGACCCAGTACTTC
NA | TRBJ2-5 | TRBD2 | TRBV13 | CASSLGASSGGLQETQYF | TGTGCCAGCAGCTTAGGGGCCTCTAGCGGGGGGCTTCAAGAGACCCAGTACTTC
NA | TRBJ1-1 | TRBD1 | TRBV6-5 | CASSYSQGGNTEAFF | TGTGCCAGCAGTTACTCACAGGGGGGGAACACTGAAGCTTTCTTT
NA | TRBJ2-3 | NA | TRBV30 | CAWSGQGTDTQYF | TGTGCCTGGAGTGGACAGGGCACAGATACGCAGTATTTT
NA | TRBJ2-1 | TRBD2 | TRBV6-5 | CASSYSSGGANEQFF | TGTGCCAGCAGTTACTCTAGCGGGGGGGCAAATGAGCAGTTCTTC
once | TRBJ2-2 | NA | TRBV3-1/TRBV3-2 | CASSQVDITGELFF | TGTGCCAGCAGCCAAGTGGACATCACCGGGGAGCTGTTTTTT
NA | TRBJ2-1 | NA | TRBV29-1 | CSVNGDWDEQFF | TGCAGCGTTAACGGGGACTGGGATGAGCAGTTCTTC
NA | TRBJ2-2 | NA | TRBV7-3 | CASSLGGAQTGELFF | TGTGCCAGCAGCTTAGGAGGGGCGCAGACCGGGGAGCTGTTTTTT
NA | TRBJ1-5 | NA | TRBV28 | CASSYTGINQPQHF | TGTGCCAGCAGCTACACAGGAATCAATCAGCCCCAGCATTTT
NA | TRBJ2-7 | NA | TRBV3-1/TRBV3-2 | CASSQEDNNRGSSYEQYF | TGTGCCAGCAGCCAAGAAGATAACAACCGAGGTAGCTCCTACGAGCAGTACTTC
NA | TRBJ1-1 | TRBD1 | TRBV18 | CASSPGQVNTEAFF | TGTGCCAGCTCACCGGGACAGGTGAACACTGAAGCTTTCTTT
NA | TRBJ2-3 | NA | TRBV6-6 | CASSQTGRSTDTQYF | TGTGCCAGCAGTCAGACAGGACGTAGCACAGATACGCAGTATTTT
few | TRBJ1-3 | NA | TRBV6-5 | CASMEGFSGNTIYF | TGTGCCAGCATGGAGGGTTTCTCTGGAAACACCATATATTTT
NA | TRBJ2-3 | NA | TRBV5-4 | CASSSEAEDTQYF | TGTGCCAGCAGCTCCGAGGCTGAGGATACGCAGTATTTT
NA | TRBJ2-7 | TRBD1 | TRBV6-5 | CASSSRDRRYEQYF | TGTGCCAGCAGTTCCCGGGACAGGAGGTACGAGCAGTACTTC
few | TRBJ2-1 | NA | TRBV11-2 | CASSLDRNEQFF | TGTGCCAGCAGCTTAGATCGGAATGAGCAGTTCTTC
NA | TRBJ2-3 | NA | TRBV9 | CASNLGQSTDTQYF | TGTGCCAGCAACTTGGGACAAAGCACAGATACGCAGTATTTT
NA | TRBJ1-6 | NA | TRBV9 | CASSVGGAIAPLHF | TGTGCCAGCAGCGTAGGGGGAGCTATTGCACCCCTCCACTTT
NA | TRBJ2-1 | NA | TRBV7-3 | CASSLSGDNEQFF | TGTGCCAGCAGCCTATCGGGGGACAATGAGCAGTTCTTC
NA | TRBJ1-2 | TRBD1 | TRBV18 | CASSIQGDNYGYTF | TGTGCCAGCTCCATCCAGGGGGACAACTATGGCTACACCTTC
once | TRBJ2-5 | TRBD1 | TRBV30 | CAWSVQGGETQYF | TGTGCCTGGAGTGTACAGGGGGGAGAGACCCAGTACTTC
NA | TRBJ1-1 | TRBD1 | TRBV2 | CASSLDRVNLNTEAFF | TGTGCCAGCAGCCTGGACAGGGTTAATTTGAACACTGAAGCTTTCTTT
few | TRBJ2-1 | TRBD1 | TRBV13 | CASSGRDRGYNEQFF | TGTGCCAGCAGCGGCCGGGACAGGGGCTACAATGAGCAGTTCTTC
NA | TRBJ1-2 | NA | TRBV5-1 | CASTFGGQGYGYTF | TGCGCCAGCACCTTCGGAGGGCAGGGATATGGCTACACCTTC
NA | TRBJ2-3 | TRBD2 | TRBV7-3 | CASSMLAGGTDTQYF | TGTGCCAGCAGCATGCTAGCGGGGGGCACAGATACGCAGTATTTT
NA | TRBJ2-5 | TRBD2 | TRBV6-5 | CASSLAGAPETQYF | TGTGCCAGCAGCCTAGCGGGGGCCCCGGAGACCCAGTACTTC
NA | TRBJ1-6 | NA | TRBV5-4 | CASSPGSYNSPLHF | TGTGCCAGCAGCCCAGGCTCCTATAATTCACCCCTCCACTTT
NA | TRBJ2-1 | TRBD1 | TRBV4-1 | CASSQDWGQGANEQFF | TGCGCCAGCAGCCAAGATTGGGGACAGGGAGCAAACGAGCAGTTCTTC
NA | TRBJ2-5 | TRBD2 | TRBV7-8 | CASSQKAGLAGVRRETQYF | TGTGCCAGCAGCCAGAAGGCCGGACTAGCGGGGGTAAGGCGAGAGACCCAGTACTTC
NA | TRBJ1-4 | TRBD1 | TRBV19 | CASSMTGGGEKLFF | TGTGCCAGTAGTATGACAGGGGGAGGTGAAAAACTGTTTTTT
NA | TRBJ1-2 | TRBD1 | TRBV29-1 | CSVGGQTIANYGYTF | TGCAGCGTGGGGGGACAGACAATAGCTAACTATGGCTACACCTTC
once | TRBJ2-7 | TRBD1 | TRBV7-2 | CASSLSGTGNYEQYF | TGTGCCAGCAGCTTATCCGGGACAGGGAACTACGAGCAGTACTTC
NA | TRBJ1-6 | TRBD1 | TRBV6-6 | CASRIGGQENSPLHF | TGTGCCAGTAGGATCGGCGGACAGGAAAATTCACCCCTCCACTTT